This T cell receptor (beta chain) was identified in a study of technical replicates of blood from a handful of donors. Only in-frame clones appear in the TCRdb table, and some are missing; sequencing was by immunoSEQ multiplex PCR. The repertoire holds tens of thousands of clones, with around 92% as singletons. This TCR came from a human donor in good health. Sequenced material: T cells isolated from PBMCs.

This chain's CDR3 is CASSQVASSSGNQETQYF. The DNA for the CDR3 is TGCGCCAGCAGCCAAGTGGCCTCGTCTAGCGGAAACCAAGAGACCCAGTACTTC. The chain links TRBV4-1 to TRBJ2-5; 7 positions agree with TRBD2. The CDR3 sequence is 18 residues long. Germline V CDR1 and CDR2: MGHRA, YSYEKL. With V trimmed by 1 base and J by 0 bases, 11 bases remained unmatched.